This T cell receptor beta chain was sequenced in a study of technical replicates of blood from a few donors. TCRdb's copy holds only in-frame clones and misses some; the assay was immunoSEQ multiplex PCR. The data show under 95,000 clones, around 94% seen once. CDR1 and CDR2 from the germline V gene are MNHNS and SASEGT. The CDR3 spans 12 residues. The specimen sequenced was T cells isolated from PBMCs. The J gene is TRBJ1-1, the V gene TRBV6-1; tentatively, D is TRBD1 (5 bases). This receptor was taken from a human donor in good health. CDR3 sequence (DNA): TGTGCAATCTCTGTGGGGCGTACTGAAGCTTTCTTT. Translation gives CAISVGRTEAFF.